The clone carrying this TCR beta chain was counted at least ten times. No antigen is known for it. The record originates from a study of regulatory T cells in long-lasting Graves disease. Overall study: Graves' patients, diagnosed recently, had received antithyroid drugs under 3 months. Whole-study findings and limits: Persistent patients had a count of shared public clonotypes (about 2,500) that exceeded that of new patients (about 970). Persistent cases favored TRBV28, TRBJ1-2 and TRBJ2-5.

In building TCR beta libraries, iRepertoire HTBI primers were used together with Arm-PCR of CDR3 regions. TCRdb called the multiplex PCR reads again in MiXCR, with one record for every CDR3 protein. The data contain hundreds of thousands of distinct CDR3 sequences, 16% of them singletons. V was pared by 2 bases and J by 0 bases, with 2 bases between. This CDR3 has 13 amino acids. Germline V lookup: CDR1 MDHEN, CDR2 SYDVKM. Time point denoted: newly diagnosed GD, antithyroid drugs for less than 3 months. From RNA extracted from PBMCs, the TCR library was made. This sample also appeared in a second study, on T cells in Graves' hyperthyroidism and ophthalmopathy. From that report: Each diagnosis was grounded in clinical symptoms, serum thyroxine and TRAb, thyroid ultrasound, and orbital computed tomography.

The chain carries TRBV28 and TRBJ2-4, with unresolved D. The sequences come from peripheral blood mononuclear cells (PBMCs), collected at new diagnosis, from a patient treated with antithyroid drugs. The clonotype was recovered from a woman aged 25-40 years with Graves disease. The CDR3 DNA is TGTGCCAGCAGTTTAGAAGCCAAAAACATTCAGTACTTC. Its translation is CASSLEAKNIQYF.